This T cell receptor beta chain emerged from a study of T-cell reconstitution after alpha-beta-depleted transplantation in children (dated by TCRdb to 2016 to 2017). For the study in its entirety: Using TCR repertoire profiling, the study quantitatively followed how T-cell immune reconstitution unfolded in children after TCRalphabeta/CD19-depleted allogeneic hematopoietic cell transplantation.

The library was produced with PCR. The sequencer listed for this sample is Illumina HiSeq 2500. TCR libraries were prepared with molecular barcoding, using unique molecular identifiers to normalize TCRbeta repertoire quantification. TCRdb handled the public reads itself, with Q25 trimming in fastp and clone calling in MiXCR, and kept productive beta chains. Rows matching on CDR3 protein sequence are summarized as one entry with the most common DNA and genes. The sample yields 350,000 to 400,000 distinct CDR3 sequences; about 14% were counted once. Jointly, the top ten make up approximately 4.2% of the sample. This clonotype was detected a few times. Its antigen has not been determined. Per-base qualities were not stored, and no clone one base away is much larger. This receptor was identified in a human donor who donated a stem cell graft to a child with Fanconi anemia. The sample consisted of PBMCs, taken from the stem cell graft.

CDR3 reads: CASSARQGGGEAFF. The DNA sequence is given as TGTGCCAGCAGCGCGCGACAGGGCGGGGGTGAAGCTTTCTTT. The receptor chain draws on TRBV11-2 and TRBJ1-1, with TRBD1 matching 7 junction bases. From its cysteine to its phenylalanine, the CDR3 spans 14 amino acids. Of the read, only the CDR3 DNA is kept; its 42 bases are in frame from base 1. CDR1 and CDR2, per the germline V gene, are SGHAT and FQNNGV. Unmatched junction bases come to 10, with V trimmed by 5 bases and J by 7 bases.